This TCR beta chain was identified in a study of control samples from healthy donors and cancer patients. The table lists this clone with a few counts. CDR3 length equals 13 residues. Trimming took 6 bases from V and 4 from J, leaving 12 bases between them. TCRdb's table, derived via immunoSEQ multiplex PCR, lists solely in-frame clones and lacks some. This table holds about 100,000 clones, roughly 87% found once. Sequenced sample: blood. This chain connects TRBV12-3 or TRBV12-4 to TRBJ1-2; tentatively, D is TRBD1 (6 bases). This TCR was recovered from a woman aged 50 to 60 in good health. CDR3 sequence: CASSPDSPYGYTF. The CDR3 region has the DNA TGTGCCAGCAGCCCGGACAGCCCCTATGGCTACACCTTC.